The rows below give T cell receptor beta chains drawn from one sample of a study of lymphopenia after photon versus proton radiotherapy. Clones were sequenced by immunoSEQ multiplex PCR, and TCRdb holds only the in-frame ones, with some missing. The sample consists of about 28,000 clones, 81% of them appearing once. This specimen consisted of peripheral blood, obtained from a patient treated with photon-based radiotherapy. The receptors were gathered from a man aged 50-60 years with gastric cancer. CDR3s include the opening cysteine and the closing phenylalanine or tryptophan. The D gene is left open where the match is weak.

d_gene: NA; v_gene: TRBV11-3; j_gene: TRBJ2-1; CDR3aa: CASSPHLGRGEQFF
d_gene: NA; v_gene: TRBV11-2; j_gene: TRBJ1-1; CDR3aa: CASSFPGARTEAFF
d_gene: NA; v_gene: TRBV9; j_gene: TRBJ2-3; CDR3aa: CASSVASTDTQYF
d_gene: TRBD1; v_gene: TRBV19; j_gene: TRBJ2-1; CDR3aa: CASSAGTGIADEQFF
d_gene: NA; v_gene: TRBV7-2; j_gene: TRBJ1-6; CDR3aa: CASSLDLPDSPLHF
d_gene: NA; v_gene: TRBV30; j_gene: TRBJ1-1; CDR3aa: CAWSPSWEAFF
d_gene: NA; v_gene: TRBV5-1; j_gene: TRBJ2-2; CDR3aa: CASSRTVTGELFF
d_gene: NA; v_gene: TRBV10-2; j_gene: TRBJ1-2; CDR3aa: CASSEKSYYGYTF
d_gene: NA; v_gene: TRBV19; j_gene: TRBJ1-4; CDR3aa: CASSIISGLWVEKLFF
d_gene: NA; v_gene: TRBV28; j_gene: TRBJ2-2; CDR3aa: CASTPGYTGELFF
d_gene: NA; v_gene: TRBV2; j_gene: TRBJ2-7; CDR3aa: CASIGGRVTYEQYF
d_gene: NA; v_gene: TRBV11-2; j_gene: TRBJ2-2; CDR3aa: CASSLRTNTGELFF
d_gene: NA; v_gene: TRBV11-3; j_gene: TRBJ2-3; CDR3aa: CASSLGAVTQYF
d_gene: NA; v_gene: TRBV19; j_gene: TRBJ2-7; CDR3aa: CASGEGGRSYEQYF
d_gene: NA; v_gene: TRBV4-2; j_gene: TRBJ2-3; CDR3aa: CASSQEGGAGTDTQYF
d_gene: NA; v_gene: TRBV5-1; j_gene: TRBJ2-2; CDR3aa: CASSARLNTGELFF
d_gene: NA; v_gene: TRBV12-1; j_gene: TRBJ2-1; CDR3aa: CASSFSSDHNEQFF
d_gene: TRBD1; v_gene: TRBV4-1; j_gene: TRBJ2-6; CDR3aa: CASSREQGVSGANVLTF
d_gene: TRBD1; v_gene: TRBV29-1; j_gene: TRBJ1-1; CDR3aa: CSARTGNTEAFF
d_gene: NA; v_gene: TRBV11-2; j_gene: TRBJ1-4; CDR3aa: CASSLDGSGKLFF
d_gene: TRBD2; v_gene: TRBV5-1; j_gene: TRBJ2-1; CDR3aa: CASSPSGGFYNEQFF
d_gene: NA; v_gene: TRBV7-9; j_gene: TRBJ2-5; CDR3aa: CASSRTGGVWETQYF
d_gene: NA; v_gene: TRBV30; j_gene: TRBJ1-1; CDR3aa: CAWSVARLRGTEAFF
d_gene: TRBD2; v_gene: TRBV5-6; j_gene: TRBJ2-1; CDR3aa: CASSLEGPGAGDYNEQFF
d_gene: NA; v_gene: TRBV6-5; j_gene: TRBJ1-6; CDR3aa: CASSPSSPLHF
d_gene: NA; v_gene: TRBV5-1; j_gene: TRBJ2-3; CDR3aa: CASSLEGGQIDTQYF
d_gene: TRBD1; v_gene: TRBV9; j_gene: TRBJ1-2; CDR3aa: CASRSDRVNGYTF
d_gene: TRBD1; v_gene: TRBV5-6; j_gene: TRBJ1-1; CDR3aa: CASSSNTGTGRTEAFF
d_gene: TRBD1; v_gene: TRBV27; j_gene: TRBJ2-1; CDR3aa: CASSKTRGRNEQFF
d_gene: NA; v_gene: TRBV30; j_gene: TRBJ2-4; CDR3aa: CAWKEGITKNIQYF
d_gene: NA; v_gene: TRBV7-9; j_gene: TRBJ2-5; CDR3aa: CATNREGIQETQYF
d_gene: NA; v_gene: TRBV5-1; j_gene: TRBJ2-7; CDR3aa: CASSLTGGPYEQYF
d_gene: NA; v_gene: TRBV9; j_gene: TRBJ2-1; CDR3aa: CASSVLGENEQFF
d_gene: NA; v_gene: TRBV20-1; j_gene: TRBJ1-2; CDR3aa: CSAGQPYGYTF
d_gene: NA; v_gene: TRBV12-5; j_gene: TRBJ2-2; CDR3aa: CASKGISGELFF